This T cell receptor (beta chain) comes out of a study of blood T cell repertoires in COVID-19. Whole-study context: From the United States, Italy and Spain came samples of acute and convalescent COVID-19.

In the study's own analysis: Amplified reference gene primers provided the basis for estimating nucleated cell counts. Sequenced by immunoSEQ multiplex PCR; TCRdb stores in-frame clones only, minus some. For V, J and clone size, that table is used; D and trimming come from the DNA. The sample records about 140,000 clones, around 80% being singletons. The CDR3 has 15 amino acids. CDR1 is KGHSH, CDR2 LQKENI, per germline. Trimming removed 3 bases from V and 3 bases from J, with 12 bases in between. This TCR came from a human donor in a cohort sampled during active COVID-19. V gene TRBV18 combines with J gene TRBJ1-5; D is perhaps TRBD1 (5 bases). Sequencing was performed on peripheral blood. CDR3 sequence: CASSPSAGINQPQHF. CDR3 coding DNA: TGTGCCAGCTCACCGTCGGCAGGGATCAATCAGCCCCAGCATTTT.